One and the same sample provided the 7 T cell receptor beta chains below, sequenced in a study of T cell repertoires in cytomegalovirus infection. MiXCR, run by TCRdb on the reads, gives a single entry per CDR3 protein. The sample yields approximately 400,000 distinct CDR3 sequences, roughly 30% seen once. The sample was PBMCs. These receptors came from a human donor in good health (CMV status not recorded). Some clones in this sample may be carry-over from other donors' samples.

This clonotype was counted ten times or more. This chain connects TRBV7-2 to TRBJ1-1; D call uncertain. The CDR3 consists of 13 residues. V dropped 2 bases and J dropped 1 base, with 5 bases sitting between them. Germline V lookup: CDR1 SGHTA, CDR2 FQGNSA. The CDR3 bases are TGTGCCAGCAGCTTACAGAGGAACACTGAAGCTTTCTTT. Protein sequence: CASSLQRNTEAFF.

With regard to this clonotype: At one end the junction does not follow the germline gene, possibly because of a read error. This chain's CDR3 is CSSSHGGGADQPQHF. The DNA of the CDR3 is TGTTCCAGCAGCCACGGTGGGGGGGCTGATCAGCCCCAGCATTTT. The chain employs TRBV28 and TRBJ1-5; a weak D match, TRBD1 (6 bases). CDR1 and CDR2 (germline): MDHEN, SYDVKM. The CDR3 consists of 15 residues.

This chain links TRBV12-5 with TRBJ2-1; 8 positions agree with TRBD1. The CDR3 runs to 18 residues. Unmatched junction bases numbered 14, after V lost 0 bases and J lost 7 bases. Looked up from germline, CDR1 is LGHNT and CDR2 is FRNRAP. The CDR3, as DNA: TGTGCTAGTGGTTTGGTGAACGGACAGGGAATGTTTGGAAATGAGCAGTTCTTC. It encodes CASGLVNGQGMFGNEQFF.

The sample holds many counts of this clonotype. The chain uses TRBV7-8 and TRBJ2-7; either TRBD1 or TRBD2 may fit D (6 bases each). This CDR3 contains 17 residues. Trimming left V 1 base short and J 4 bases short, with 20 bases between. Germline loops: CDR1 SGHVS, CDR2 FQNEAQ. The DNA for the CDR3 is TGTGCCAGCAGCTTAGAGGGGGGAAGATATCCTCCTTACGAGCAGTACTTC. This codes for CASSLEGGRYPPYEQYF.

This clonotype was seen many times. V and J are TRBV4-1 and TRBJ2-3; 11 nucleotides agree with TRBD2. The CDR3 is 17 residues long. Trimming took 3 bases from V and 8 from J; bases not matched to a gene: 13. Germline lookup yields CDR1 MGHRA and CDR2 YSYEKL. The CDR3 DNA reads TGCGCCAGCAGCCAGCCTACTAGCGGGGGCGCGACGGGTACGCAGTATTTT. This sequence encodes CASSQPTSGGATGTQYF.

This clonotype came up a few times. The chain has TRBV28 and TRBJ2-1; 10 bases line up with TRBD1. Trimming at V came to 6 bases and at J to 4 bases, leaving 9 bases not matched to a gene. This CDR3 spans 16 amino acids. Germline assignment: CDR1 MDHEN and CDR2 SYDVKM. The CDR3 DNA is TGTGCCAGCAGAGCAGGGACAGGGGCCGGGTACAATGAGCAGTTCTTC. This sequence encodes CASRAGTGAGYNEQFF.

In this sample, this clonotype turned up a few times. V gene TRBV4-2 combines with J gene TRBJ1-1; the match to TRBD1 covers 7 bases. Germline V gene sequence: CDR1 LGHNA, CDR2 YNFKEQ. Trimming at V came to 1 base and at J to 0 bases, leaving 11 bases not matched to a gene. The length of the CDR3 is 18 residues. The CDR3 reads CASSQALGLGQMNTEAFF. CDR3 DNA sequence: TGTGCCAGCAGCCAAGCTTTGGGACTGGGACAGATGAACACTGAAGCTTTCTTT.